The 18 T cell receptor beta chains presented below share a single source sample, sequenced in a study of T cells in Graves' hyperthyroidism and ophthalmopathy. Researchers amplified the TCR beta CDR3 regions from RNA transcripts. In the first-round RT-PCR of the TCR CDR3, the HTBI primer set was used. MiXCR, applied by TCRdb to the multiplex PCR reads, yields one record per CDR3 protein. The repertoire holds 500,000 to 750,000 distinct CDR3 sequences, with under 60% as singletons. The material sequenced was peripheral blood or thyroid tissue (not recorded which). Source of these receptors: a woman under 30 with Graves' hyperthyroidism.

There are many counts of this clonotype. The rearrangement uses TRBV24-1 and TRBJ2-7; 9 nucleotides align to TRBD1. In germline, CDR1 is KGHDR, CDR2 SFDVKD. The CDR3 spans 16 residues. The J segment lost 2 bases and the V segment lost 3 bases, leaving 7 bases of the junction unmatched. CDR3 DNA sequence: TGTGCCACCAGTGATCCCGCGGACAGGGGAGCCTACGAGCAGTACTTC. Protein: CATSDPADRGAYEQYF.

As for this clonotype: The junction and the germline gene differ at one end; a read error may be behind it. The chain links TRBV7-9 to TRBJ1-1; 8 nucleotides line up with TRBD1. This CDR3 has 13 amino acids. CDR1 and CDR2 from the germline V gene are SEHNR and FQNEAQ (reference sequence). CDR3 residues: CASSPTGATGAFF. The CDR3, as DNA: TGTGCCAGCAGTCCGACAGGGGCCACTGGAGCTTTCTTT.

Worth noting for this clonotype: Given the absence of the conserved phenylalanine or tryptophan at the CDR3 end, a read error is likely. No DNA is shown, since the ends of the CDR3 on it are uncertain; the CDR3 is the one TCRdb lists. The chain carries TRBV6-6 and TRBJ2-5; whether TRBD2, the table's D call, matches the DNA was not checked. Inclusive of both ends, the CDR3 amounts to 13 amino acids. The V gene's germline CDR1 is MNHNY and CDR2 SVGAGI (reference sequence). CDR3 region: CASRLAGLETRYS.

There are many counts of this clonotype. The genes are TRBV6-5 and TRBJ1-2; possibly TRBD1 for D (6 bases). The CDR3 has 14 amino acids. Per the germline V gene, CDR1 is MNHEY and CDR2 is SVGAGI. The V and J ends lost 0 bases and 4 bases respectively, with 9 bases between them. The DNA of the CDR3 is TGTGCCAGCAGTTACTCAGGGGGGGTCTATGGCTACACCTTC. Its translation: CASSYSGGVYGYTF.

To note about this clonotype: An end of the junction differs from the germline gene, which may be a read error. J is TRBJ2-2 and V is TRBV9, with a possible D match to TRBD2 (5 bases). Germline CDR1 and CDR2: SGDLS and YYNGEE. This CDR3 spans 16 amino acids. CDR3 DNA: TGTGCCAGCAGCGTAGCTTTACACTCCGGAACCGGGGAGCTGTCTTGG. It codes for CASSVALHSGTGELSW. The variable domain in full, with the rest retrieved from reference TRBV9 and TRBJ2-2, is DSGVTQTPKHLITATGQRVTLRCSPRSGDLSVYWYQQSLDQGLQFLIQYYNGEERAKGNILERFSAQQFPDLHSELNLSSLELGDSALYFCASSVALHSGTGELSWGEGSRLTVL.

The chain combines TRBV2 with TRBJ2-5; D is uncertain. The CDR3 runs to 12 residues. From germline, CDR1 is SNHLY and CDR2 FYNNEI. The V end was cut by 1 base, the J end by 5 bases, with 5 bases between. CDR3 protein: CASSEEAETQYF. The CDR3 nucleotides are TGTGCCAGCAGTGAAGAGGCGGAGACCCAGTACTTC.

This clonotype showed up many times. The genes are TRBV2 and TRBJ2-5, with D unclear. Trimming shortened V by 6 bases and J by 6 bases, and 8 bases separated the two germline ends. CDR1 and CDR2 (germline): SNHLY, FYNNEI. This CDR3 contains 11 residues. CDR3 DNA sequence: TGTGCCAGCAGGGATGGAAAGACCCAGTACTTC. Its translation is CASRDGKTQYF.

Many counts were recorded for this clonotype. This sequence joins TRBV5-1 and TRBJ2-5, with 7 bases matching TRBD1. The germline V gene encodes CDR1 SGHRS and CDR2 YFSETQ. This CDR3 contains 16 residues. The V gene end was trimmed by 3 bases and the J gene end by 1 base; junction bases not matched to a gene: 9. The CDR3 sequence: CASSSPDRVGQETQYF. CDR3 DNA: TGCGCCAGCAGCTCCCCCGACAGGGTAGGCCAAGAGACCCAGTACTTC. The full variable domain, in which reference TRBV5-1 and TRBJ2-5 provide the parts outside the CDR3, is KAGVTQTPRYLIKTRGQQVTLSCSPISGHRSVSWYQQTPGQGLQFLFEYFSETQRNKGNFPGRFSGRQFSNSRSEMNVSTLELGDSALYLCASSSPDRVGQETQYFGPGTRLLVL.

CDR3 region: CASSLTGLTGELFF. CDR3 sequence (DNA): TGTGCCAGCAGCTTAACAGGGCTTACCGGGGAGCTGTTTTTT. V gene TRBV7-8 combines with J gene TRBJ2-2; tentatively, D is TRBD1 (6 bases). The CDR3 consists of 14 residues. Germline V gene sequence: CDR1 SGHVS, CDR2 FQNEAQ. Trimming stripped 2 bases from V and 5 bases from J, with 9 bases between.

This chain uses TRBV10-3 with TRBJ2-5; a possible D gene is TRBD2 (5 bases). V was trimmed by 4 bases and J by 2 bases, leaving 17 bases between them. This CDR3 contains 16 residues. The germline gives CDR1 ENHRY, CDR2 SYGVKD. The DNA for the CDR3 is TGTGCCATCAGTGCTAGAGGAGTTCGGGGACAAGAGACCCAGTACTTC. It yields the protein CAISARGVRGQETQYF.

This clonotype was seen a handful of times. V gene TRBV10-3 combines with J gene TRBJ2-7; D unclear. V lost 2 bases and J lost 9, with 11 bases in between. Germline V gives CDR1 ENHRY, CDR2 SYGVKD. This CDR3 spans 12 amino acids. CDR3 in DNA: TGTGCCATCAGTGAGGGACCGCAGATGCAGTACTTC. Translating gives CAISEGPQMQYF.

The genes are TRBV7-6 and TRBJ1-5; D may be TRBD1 (6 bases). V was trimmed by 5 bases and J by 2 bases, leaving 16 bases between them. Germline-derived CDR1 and CDR2 are SGHVS and FNYEAQ. This CDR3 comprises 16 residues. The CDR3 bases are TGTGCCAGCAGCAGGGGGGACGGGTGGGGCAATCAGCCCCAGCATTTT. Its translation is CASSRGDGWGNQPQHF.

This clonotype was seen only a few times. V usage is TRBV3-1 and J usage is TRBJ2-5; 7 bases are shared with TRBD2. The CDR3 extends over 14 amino acids. Germline-derived CDR1 and CDR2 are LGHDT and YNNKEL (reference sequence). The ends lost 5 bases at V and 3 bases at J; junction bases unmatched: 6. The CDR3 DNA reads as TGTGCCAGCAGCTACGCGGGAGCTGAAGAGACCCAGTACTTC. Protein sequence: CASSYAGAEETQYF.

CDR3 nucleotides: TGTGCCAGCAGTGCTACGGGGGGACAGCGGCAAGAGACCCAGTACTTC. Encoded protein: CASSATGGQRQETQYF. V is TRBV25-1 and J is TRBJ2-5, with D perhaps being TRBD1 or TRBD2 (7 bases each). Trimming pared 4 bases from V and 2 bases from J, leaving 17 bases between. CDR1 and CDR2 (germline): MGHDK, SYGVNS. This CDR3 contains 16 residues.

The chain has TRBV7-9 and TRBJ2-5; D might be TRBD2 (6 bases). The germline CDR1 and CDR2 sequences are SEHNR and FQNEAQ (reference sequence). Trimming took off 0 bases at V and 2 bases at J, with 13 bases between the two ends. The CDR3 extends over 16 amino acids. The CDR3, as DNA: TGTGCCAGCAGCTTAGCGGCCGCGGGAAAGCAAGAGACCCAGTACTTC. Translated: CASSLAAAGKQETQYF. Full variable domain (missing parts from reference TRBV7-9 and TRBJ2-5): DTGVSQNPRHKITKRGQNVTFRCDPISEHNRLYWYRQTLGQGPEFLTYFQNEAQLEKSRLLSDRFSAERPKGSFSTLEIQRTEQGDSAMYLCASSLAAAGKQETQYFGPGTRLLVL.

In this sample, this clonotype turned up once. V usage is TRBV14 and J usage is TRBJ2-1, with D tentatively TRBD2 (6 bases). The CDR3 sequence is 19 residues long. The germline CDR1 and CDR2 sequences are SGHDN and FVKESK. V was clipped by 0 bases and J by 5 bases, with 23 bases between them. The CDR3 is CASSQDPPLASVRNNEQFF. The CDR3 DNA follows: TGTGCCAGCAGCCAAGATCCCCCACTAGCAAGCGTTAGGAACAATGAGCAGTTCTTC.

This clonotype was seen repeatedly, ten times or more. The V gene is TRBV12-3 or TRBV12-4, the J gene TRBJ1-4; 7 bases line up with TRBD1. The CDR3 spans 14 residues. V gave up 6 bases and J gave up 7 bases; unmatched junction bases: 8. CDR3 sequence reads: CASRPGQAIEKLFF. The CDR3 DNA follows: TGTGCCAGCAGACCCGGACAGGCGATTGAAAAACTGTTTTTT.

This sequence joins TRBV10-3 and TRBJ2-7; TRBD1 matches at 9 bases. CDR1 is ENHRY and CDR2 is SYGVKD in the germline V gene. This CDR3 region has 16 residues. V shed 3 bases, J shed 1 base, and the junction held 7 bases outside the gene matches. In DNA form, the CDR3 reads TGTGCCATCAGTGAATTTCGGACAGGGGAGTCCTACGAGCAGTACTTC. Its translation is CAISEFRTGESYEQYF.